A selection of T cell receptor beta chains follows, all from one sample in a study of vaccination and CD4 T cells after COVID-19. Using its own MiXCR run on the PCR reads, TCRdb lists one record per CDR3 protein. In the table there are about 18,000 distinct CDR3 sequences, 40% to 50% of which are singletons. No antigen has been assigned to these receptors. The input for sequencing was CD4+ T cells from blood, cultured in vitro, taken after SARS-CoV-2 vaccination. The receptors stem from a human donor who had recovered from COVID-19. The CDR3 runs from the conserved cysteine through the conserved F or W. A D gene is named only where the DNA matches it firmly. The size entry is marked missing in some rows and otherwise reads once, few, many or a size class.

j_call: TRBJ1-6; clone_size: NA; v_call: TRBV20-1; d_call: NA; cdr3_nt: TGCAGTGCTAGAGGGGAAGGGGTCCCCTATAATTCACCCCTCCACTTT; cdr3_aa: CSARGEGVPYNSPLHF
j_call: TRBJ1-2; clone_size: NA; v_call: TRBV6-2/TRBV6-3; d_call: NA; cdr3_nt: TGTGCCAGCAGTTACTCCATCGGCTACACCTTC; cdr3_aa: CASSYSIGYTF
j_call: TRBJ2-6; clone_size: NA; v_call: TRBV19; d_call: NA; cdr3_nt: TGTGCCAGTAGTATCAGAGAACCCGGGGCCAACGTCCTGACTTTC; cdr3_aa: CASSIREPGANVLTF
j_call: TRBJ2-3; clone_size: few; v_call: TRBV27; d_call: NA; cdr3_nt: TGTGCCAGCAGTGAATACAGGGCAAATACGCAGTATTTT; cdr3_aa: CASSEYRANTQYF
j_call: TRBJ1-1; clone_size: NA; v_call: TRBV19; d_call: TRBD1; cdr3_nt: TGTGCCAGTAGTGTTACTGGGACAGCGAACACTGAAGCTTTCTTT; cdr3_aa: CASSVTGTANTEAFF
j_call: TRBJ2-7; clone_size: few; v_call: TRBV7-9; d_call: TRBD1; cdr3_nt: TGTGCCAGCAGCTTAAGACCGGCAGGGGGCAAGGAGCAGTACTTC; cdr3_aa: CASSLRPAGGKEQYF
j_call: TRBJ2-7; clone_size: few; v_call: TRBV20-1; d_call: NA; cdr3_nt: TGCAGTGCTACGCCGGGATTTCAGAGAGAGCAGTACTTC; cdr3_aa: CSATPGFQREQYF
j_call: TRBJ1-3; clone_size: NA; v_call: TRBV4-2; d_call: NA; cdr3_nt: TGTGCCAGCAGCCAAGAAGGGGTCTCTGGAAACACCATATATTTT; cdr3_aa: CASSQEGVSGNTIYF
j_call: TRBJ1-2; clone_size: few; v_call: TRBV10-3; d_call: TRBD1; cdr3_nt: TGTGCCATCAGTGAGGACAGGGTAGTTGGCTACACCTTC; cdr3_aa: CAISEDRVVGYTF
j_call: TRBJ1-2; clone_size: NA; v_call: TRBV10-3; d_call: NA; cdr3_nt: TGTGCCATCAGTGGGTCCCGCCAAGGCTACACCTTC; cdr3_aa: CAISGSRQGYTF
j_call: TRBJ1-5; clone_size: few; v_call: TRBV6-5; d_call: NA; cdr3_nt: TGTGCCAGCAGTTACTCCGGAAGCAGGGAGCCCCAGCATTTT; cdr3_aa: CASSYSGSREPQHF
j_call: TRBJ1-2; clone_size: few; v_call: TRBV20-1; d_call: NA; cdr3_nt: TGCAGTGCTAAGGAGGCGGATACAATAAATAACTATGGCTACACCTTC; cdr3_aa: CSAKEADTINNYGYTF
j_call: TRBJ2-7; clone_size: NA; v_call: TRBV6-2/TRBV6-3; d_call: NA; cdr3_nt: TGTGCCAGCAGCCGGCCCCAGGGTCTTGAGCAGTACTTC; cdr3_aa: CASSRPQGLEQYF
j_call: TRBJ1-6; clone_size: few; v_call: TRBV20-1; d_call: TRBD1; cdr3_nt: TGCAGTGCTAGAAGTGGACAGGGGAATGCGGGCATTAATTCACCCCTCCACTTT; cdr3_aa: CSARSGQGNAGINSPLHF
j_call: TRBJ1-2; clone_size: few; v_call: TRBV11-2; d_call: NA; cdr3_nt: TGTGCCAGCAGCCCGTGGACACTGCTTGGCTATGGCTACACCTTC; cdr3_aa: CASSPWTLLGYGYTF
j_call: TRBJ2-1; clone_size: NA; v_call: TRBV5-1; d_call: TRBD2; cdr3_nt: TGCGCCAGCAGCTCGGCAAAAGATCTAGCGGGAGGGGTCGATGAGCAGTTCTTC; cdr3_aa: CASSSAKDLAGGVDEQFF
j_call: TRBJ1-2; clone_size: NA; v_call: TRBV6-2/TRBV6-3; d_call: NA; cdr3_nt: TGTGCCAGCAGTCCCCCGGGCGTCCACTATGGCTACACCTTC; cdr3_aa: CASSPPGVHYGYTF
j_call: TRBJ1-2; clone_size: NA; v_call: TRBV10-3; d_call: TRBD1; cdr3_nt: TGTGCCATCAGTGAGTACCGACAGGGAGGGATCTATGGCTACACCTTC; cdr3_aa: CAISEYRQGGIYGYTF
j_call: TRBJ1-5; clone_size: NA; v_call: TRBV28; d_call: TRBD1; cdr3_nt: TGTGCCAGCAGTTCAGGGGGCGCGGGGCAGCCCCAGCATTTT; cdr3_aa: CASSSGGAGQPQHF
j_call: TRBJ1-2; clone_size: NA; v_call: TRBV7-8; d_call: NA; cdr3_nt: TGTGCCAGCAGCTTTTGGGGCAAGGAGGGCTACACCTTC; cdr3_aa: CASSFWGKEGYTF
j_call: TRBJ2-2; clone_size: few; v_call: TRBV7-3; d_call: NA; cdr3_nt: TGTGCCAGCAGCCCTAAGGGGGTGGGGGAGCTGTTTTTT; cdr3_aa: CASSPKGVGELFF
j_call: TRBJ1-3; clone_size: NA; v_call: TRBV11-1; d_call: NA; cdr3_nt: TGCGCCAGCAGCCGGGGACCGTCGACTGGAAACACCATATATTTT; cdr3_aa: CASSRGPSTGNTIYF